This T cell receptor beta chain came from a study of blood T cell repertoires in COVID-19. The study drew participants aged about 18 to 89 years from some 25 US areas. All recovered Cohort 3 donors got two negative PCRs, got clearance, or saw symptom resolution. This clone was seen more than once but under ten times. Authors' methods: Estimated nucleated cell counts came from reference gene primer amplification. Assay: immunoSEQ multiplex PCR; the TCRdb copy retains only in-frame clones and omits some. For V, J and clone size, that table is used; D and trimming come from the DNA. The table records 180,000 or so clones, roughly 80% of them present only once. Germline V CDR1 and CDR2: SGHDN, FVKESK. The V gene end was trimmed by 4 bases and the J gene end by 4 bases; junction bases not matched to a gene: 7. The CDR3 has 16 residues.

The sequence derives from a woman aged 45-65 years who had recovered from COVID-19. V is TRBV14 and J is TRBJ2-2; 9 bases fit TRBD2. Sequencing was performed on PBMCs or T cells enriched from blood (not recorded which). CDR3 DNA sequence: TGTGCCAGCAGCCGGGCTAGCGGGATTAGCACCGGGGAGCTGTTTTTT. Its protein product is CASSRASGISTGELFF.